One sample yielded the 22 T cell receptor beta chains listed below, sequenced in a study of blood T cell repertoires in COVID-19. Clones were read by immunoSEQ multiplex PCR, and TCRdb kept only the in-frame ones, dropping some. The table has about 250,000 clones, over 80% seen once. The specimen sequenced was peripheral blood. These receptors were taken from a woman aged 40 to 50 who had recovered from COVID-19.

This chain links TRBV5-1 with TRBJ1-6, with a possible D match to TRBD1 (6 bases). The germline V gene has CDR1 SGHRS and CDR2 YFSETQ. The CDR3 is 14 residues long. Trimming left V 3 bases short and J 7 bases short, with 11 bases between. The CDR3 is CASSSDGQNSPLHF. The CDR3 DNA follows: TGCGCCAGCAGCTCGGACGGACAGAATTCACCCCTCCACTTT.

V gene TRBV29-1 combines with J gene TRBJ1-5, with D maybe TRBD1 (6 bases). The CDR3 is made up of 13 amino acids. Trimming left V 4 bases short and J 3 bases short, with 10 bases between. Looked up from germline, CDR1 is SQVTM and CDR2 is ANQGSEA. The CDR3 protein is CSVASGDNQPQHF. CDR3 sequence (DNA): TGCAGCGTTGCCTCAGGGGACAATCAGCCCCAGCATTTT.

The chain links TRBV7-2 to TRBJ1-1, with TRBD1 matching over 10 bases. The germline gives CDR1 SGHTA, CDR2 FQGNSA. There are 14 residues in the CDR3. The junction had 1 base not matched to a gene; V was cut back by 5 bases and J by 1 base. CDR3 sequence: CASSRQGANTEAFF. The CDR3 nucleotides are TGTGCCAGCAGCAGACAGGGGGCGAACACTGAAGCTTTCTTT. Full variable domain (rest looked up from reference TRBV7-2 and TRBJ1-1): GAGVSQSPSNKVTEKGKDVELRCDPISGHTALYWYRQSLGQGLEFLIYFQGNSAPDKSGLPSDRFSAERTGGSVSTLTIQRTQQEDSAVYLCASSRQGANTEAFFGQGTRLTVV.

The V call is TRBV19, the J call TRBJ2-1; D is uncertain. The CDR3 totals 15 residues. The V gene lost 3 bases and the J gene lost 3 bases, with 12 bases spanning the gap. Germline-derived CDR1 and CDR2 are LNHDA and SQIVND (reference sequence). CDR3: CASSILPRDYNEQFF. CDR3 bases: TGTGCCAGTAGTATTCTTCCGCGAGACTACAATGAGCAGTTCTTC.

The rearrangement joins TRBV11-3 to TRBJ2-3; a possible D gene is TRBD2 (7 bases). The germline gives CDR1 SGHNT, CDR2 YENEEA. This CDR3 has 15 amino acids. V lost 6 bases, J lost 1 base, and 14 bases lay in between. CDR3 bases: TGTGCCAGCAGTAAGGGGGGGCTGGGCACAGATACGCAGTATTTT. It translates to CASSKGGLGTDTQYF.

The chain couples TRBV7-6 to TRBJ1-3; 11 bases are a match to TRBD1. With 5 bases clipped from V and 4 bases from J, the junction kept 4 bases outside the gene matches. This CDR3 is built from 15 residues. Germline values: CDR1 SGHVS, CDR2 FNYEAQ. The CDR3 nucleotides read TGTGCCAGCAGCAAAGGACAGGGGGCGGGAAACACCATATATTTT. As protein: CASSKGQGAGNTIYF.

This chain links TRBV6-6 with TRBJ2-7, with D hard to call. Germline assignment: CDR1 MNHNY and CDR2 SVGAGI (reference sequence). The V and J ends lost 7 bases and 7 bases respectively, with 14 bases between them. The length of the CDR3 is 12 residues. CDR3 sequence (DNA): TGTGCCAGCACCGACAAACCCGTGGAGCAGTACTTC. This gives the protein CASTDKPVEQYF.

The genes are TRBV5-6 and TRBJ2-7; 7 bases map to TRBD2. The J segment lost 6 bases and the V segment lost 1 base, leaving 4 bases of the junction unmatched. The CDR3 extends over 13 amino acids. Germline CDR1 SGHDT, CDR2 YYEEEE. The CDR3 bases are TGTGCCAGCAGCTTGAGTTGGGGGGGCGAGCAGTACTTC. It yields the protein CASSLSWGGEQYF.

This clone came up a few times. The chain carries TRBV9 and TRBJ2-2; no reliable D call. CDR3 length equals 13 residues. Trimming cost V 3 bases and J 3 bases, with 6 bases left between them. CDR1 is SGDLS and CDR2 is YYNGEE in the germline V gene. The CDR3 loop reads CASSAQYTGELFF. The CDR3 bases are TGTGCCAGCAGCGCGCAGTACACCGGGGAGCTGTTTTTT.

The CDR3 loop is CASSSDGAYEQYF. CDR3 coding DNA: TGTGCCAGCAGTTCCGACGGAGCCTACGAGCAGTACTTC. The chain couples TRBV25-1 to TRBJ2-7; no firm D call. Germline V gene sequence: CDR1 MGHDK, CDR2 SYGVNS. The CDR3 contains 13 residues. Trimming left V 5 bases short and J 2 bases short, with 10 bases between.

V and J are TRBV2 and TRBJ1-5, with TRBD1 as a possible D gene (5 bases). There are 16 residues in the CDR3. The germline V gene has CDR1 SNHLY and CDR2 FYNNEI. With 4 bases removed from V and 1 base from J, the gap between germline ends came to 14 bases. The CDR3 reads CASSGQGGESNQPQHF. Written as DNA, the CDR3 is TGTGCCAGCAGTGGTCAGGGTGGAGAAAGCAATCAGCCCCAGCATTTT.

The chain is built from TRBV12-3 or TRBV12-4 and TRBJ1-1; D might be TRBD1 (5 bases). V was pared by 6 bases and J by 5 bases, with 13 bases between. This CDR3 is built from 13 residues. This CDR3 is CASSPDSRTEAFF. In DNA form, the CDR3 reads TGTGCCAGCAGCCCTGACAGTCGTACTGAAGCTTTCTTT.

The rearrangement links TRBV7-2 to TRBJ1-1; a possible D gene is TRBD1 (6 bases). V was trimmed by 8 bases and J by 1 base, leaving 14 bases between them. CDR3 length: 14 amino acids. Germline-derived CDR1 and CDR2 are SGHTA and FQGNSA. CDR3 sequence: CASGGGGANTEAFF. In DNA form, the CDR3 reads TGTGCCAGCGGGGGGGGCGGCGCGAACACTGAAGCTTTCTTT.

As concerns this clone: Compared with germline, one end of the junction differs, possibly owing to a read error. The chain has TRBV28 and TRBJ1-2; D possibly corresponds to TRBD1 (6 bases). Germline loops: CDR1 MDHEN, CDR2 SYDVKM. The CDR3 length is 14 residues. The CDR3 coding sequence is TGTGCCACCAGTCCACAGGGCCTTTTCTATGGCTACACCTTC. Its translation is CATSPQGLFYGYTF.

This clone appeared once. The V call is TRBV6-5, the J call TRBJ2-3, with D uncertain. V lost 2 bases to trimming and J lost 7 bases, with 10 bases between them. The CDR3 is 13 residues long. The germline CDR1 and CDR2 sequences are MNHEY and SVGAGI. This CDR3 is CASSYQNEYTQYF. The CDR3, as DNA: TGTGCCAGCAGTTACCAGAACGAATATACGCAGTATTTT.

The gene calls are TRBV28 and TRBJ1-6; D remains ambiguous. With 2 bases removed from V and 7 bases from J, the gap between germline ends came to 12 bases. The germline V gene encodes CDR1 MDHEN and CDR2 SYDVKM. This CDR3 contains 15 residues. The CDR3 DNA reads TGTGCCAGCAGTTTAATCAGTTCAGGAAATTCACCCCTCCACTTT. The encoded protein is CASSLISSGNSPLHF. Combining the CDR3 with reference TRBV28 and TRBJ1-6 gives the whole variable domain DVKVTQSSRYLVKRTGEKVFLECVQDMDHENMFWYRQDPGLGLRLIYFSYDVKMKEKGDIPEGYSVSREKKERFSLILESASTNQTSMYLCASSLISSGNSPLHFGNGTRLTVT.

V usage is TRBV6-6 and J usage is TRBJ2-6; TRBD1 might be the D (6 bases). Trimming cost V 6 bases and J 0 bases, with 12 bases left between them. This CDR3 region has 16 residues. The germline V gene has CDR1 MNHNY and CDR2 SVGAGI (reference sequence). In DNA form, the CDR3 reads TGTGCCAGCAGCCCGGGACACAGCTCTGGGGCCAACGTCCTGACTTTC. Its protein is CASSPGHSSGANVLTF.

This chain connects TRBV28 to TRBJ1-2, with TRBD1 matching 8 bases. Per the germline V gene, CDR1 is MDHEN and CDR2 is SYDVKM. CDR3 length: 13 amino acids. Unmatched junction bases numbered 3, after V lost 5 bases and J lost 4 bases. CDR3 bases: TGTGCCAGCAGTGACACAGGGGGCTATGGCTACACCTTC. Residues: CASSDTGGYGYTF.

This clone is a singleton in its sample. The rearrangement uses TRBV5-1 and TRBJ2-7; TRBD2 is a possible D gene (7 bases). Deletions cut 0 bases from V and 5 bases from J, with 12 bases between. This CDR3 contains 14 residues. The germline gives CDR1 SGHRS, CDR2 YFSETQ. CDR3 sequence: CASSLGPGGDEQYF. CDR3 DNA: TGCGCCAGCAGCTTGGGGCCGGGGGGCGACGAGCAGTACTTC.

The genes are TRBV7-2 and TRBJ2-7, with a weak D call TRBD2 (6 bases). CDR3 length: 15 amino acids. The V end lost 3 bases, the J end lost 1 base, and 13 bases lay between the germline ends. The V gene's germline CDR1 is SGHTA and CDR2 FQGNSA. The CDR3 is CASSFSLSGSYEQYF. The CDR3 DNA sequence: TGTGCCAGCAGCTTTTCACTTAGCGGTTCCTACGAGCAGTACTTC.

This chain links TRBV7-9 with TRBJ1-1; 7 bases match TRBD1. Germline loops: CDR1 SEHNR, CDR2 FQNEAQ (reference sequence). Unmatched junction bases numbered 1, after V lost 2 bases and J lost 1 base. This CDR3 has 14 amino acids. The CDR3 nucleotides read TGTGCCAGCAGCTTACGGGACAGGAACACTGAAGCTTTCTTT. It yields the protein CASSLRDRNTEAFF.

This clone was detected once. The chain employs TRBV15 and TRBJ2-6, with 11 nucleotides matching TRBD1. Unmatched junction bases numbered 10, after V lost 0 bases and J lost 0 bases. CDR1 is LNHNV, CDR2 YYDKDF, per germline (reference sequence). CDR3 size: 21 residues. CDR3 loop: CATSRDRAGTGGASGANVLTF. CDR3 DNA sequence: TGTGCCACCAGCAGAGATCGTGCGGGGACAGGGGGAGCCTCTGGGGCCAACGTCCTGACTTTC.